The clone carrying this T cell receptor (beta chain) was counted between two and nine times. No antigen is known for it. The data stem from a study of T cell repertoires in cytomegalovirus infection. Study at large: In the study, CMV epitopes included recently identified HLA-C-restricted and well-studied HLA-B-restricted ones. CMV infection together with matching HLA type was indicated by public TCR beta signatures.

Whole-study results and caveats: The response measured ex vivo was dominated by TCR beta clonotypes (HLA-C-restricted and CMV-specific). Cumulative public TCR beta family frequency identified CMV carriers with the relevant HLA.

MiXCR, applied by TCRdb to the reads, yields one record per CDR3 protein. The sample carries approximately 110,000 distinct CDR3 sequences, 30% recorded once. The sequenced sample was CD8+ T cells from cultured PBMCs, obtained from culture after CMV antigen stimulation. The clonotype comes from a human donor in good health (CMV status not recorded). Some clones in this sample may be carry-over from other donors' samples.

CDR3 DNA: TGTGCCAGCACTCTGGTAGGGGTTCGCCAGCCCCAGCATTTT. Amino acids: CASTLVGVRQPQHF. The V gene is TRBV28, the J gene TRBJ1-5; the D gene is possibly TRBD1 (5 bases). Germline V gives CDR1 MDHEN, CDR2 SYDVKM. The CDR3 runs to 14 residues. Trimming pared 7 bases from V and 7 bases from J, leaving 17 bases between.